Listed below are T cell receptor beta chains from one sample, sequenced in a study of persistence of HIV-infected CD4 T cells. The antigens for these receptors are not known. The data were produced by immunoSEQ multiplex PCR, yet TCRdb's version contains in-frame clones alone and is incomplete. The table shows about 43,000 clones, with 80% to 90% occurring only once. The sample here was CD4+ T cells sorted from PBMCs after roughly 18-hour stimulation, taken from a patient who received antiretroviral therapy. Receptors were obtained from an adult man with HIV who was CMV-seropositive. CDR3s include the opening cysteine and the closing phenylalanine or tryptophan. D genes are given only for firm matches. Not every row has a clone size; where given, it reads once, few, many or a size class.

V gene: TRBV7-6; D gene: TRBD2; clone size: .; J gene: TRBJ2-5; CDR3 DNA: TGTGCCAGCAGCTCCCGTGGTGTGGTAGCGGGGGGCCAAGAGACCCAGTACTTC; CDR3 protein: CASSSRGVVAGGQETQYF
V gene: TRBV18; D gene: .; clone size: .; J gene: TRBJ1-4; CDR3 DNA: TGTGCCAGCTCACCTCCCGGACGGGAGAATGAAAAACTGTTTTTT; CDR3 protein: CASSPPGRENEKLFF
V gene: TRBV5-1; D gene: TRBD1; clone size: .; J gene: TRBJ1-2; CDR3 DNA: TGCGCCAGCAGACCAGGGGGCGCGGACTATGGCTACACCTTC; CDR3 protein: CASRPGGADYGYTF
V gene: TRBV7-2; D gene: .; clone size: .; J gene: TRBJ2-1; CDR3 DNA: TGTGCCAGCAGCTTAATTTTGAGCAGTGAGCAGTTCTTC; CDR3 protein: CASSLILSSEQFF
V gene: TRBV10-3; D gene: TRBD1; clone size: .; J gene: TRBJ2-5; CDR3 DNA: TGTGCCATCAGTGGGGGACAGGGTCTCGAGACCCAGTACTTC; CDR3 protein: CAISGGQGLETQYF
V gene: TRBV7-2; D gene: .; clone size: .; J gene: TRBJ2-1; CDR3 DNA: TGTGCCAGCAGCCCCCTCGGTTCGGGTCGGGGGCGGTCCTACAATGAGCAGTTCTTC; CDR3 protein: CASSPLGSGRGRSYNEQFF
V gene: TRBV6-5; D gene: TRBD1; clone size: .; J gene: TRBJ1-4; CDR3 DNA: TGTGCCAGCAGGGATTACAGGGGAACTAATGAAAAACTGTTTTTT; CDR3 protein: CASRDYRGTNEKLFF
V gene: TRBV9; D gene: TRBD1; clone size: .; J gene: TRBJ2-1; CDR3 DNA: TGTGCCAGCAGCGTTTTTGGGACAGGGAATAACAATGAGCAGTTCTTC; CDR3 protein: CASSVFGTGNNNEQFF
V gene: TRBV7-3; D gene: .; clone size: .; J gene: TRBJ1-1; CDR3 DNA: TGTGCCAGCAGCTTAGACAGAGTAAACACTGAAGCTTTCTTT; CDR3 protein: CASSLDRVNTEAFF
V gene: TRBV15; D gene: .; clone size: .; J gene: TRBJ1-2; CDR3 DNA: TGTGCCACCAGTCTTGGCCTTCGTGGCTACACCTTC; CDR3 protein: CATSLGLRGYTF
V gene: TRBV11-3; D gene: .; clone size: .; J gene: TRBJ2-6; CDR3 DNA: TGTGCCAGCAGCTTAGGGCGATCGGCTGGGGCCAACGTCCTGACTTTC; CDR3 protein: CASSLGRSAGANVLTF
V gene: TRBV29-1; D gene: TRBD1; clone size: .; J gene: TRBJ1-4; CDR3 DNA: TGCAGCGCTAGGACAGGGGGAAGTCCTAATGAAAAACTGTTTTTT; CDR3 protein: CSARTGGSPNEKLFF
V gene: TRBV5-4; D gene: TRBD1; clone size: once; J gene: TRBJ1-1; CDR3 DNA: TGTGCCAGCAGCCCAAGGACAGGGCTAACTGAAGCTTTCTTT; CDR3 protein: CASSPRTGLTEAFF
V gene: TRBV5-1; D gene: TRBD1; clone size: .; J gene: TRBJ1-1; CDR3 DNA: TGCGCCAGTAAACAGGGGATGTACACTGAAGCTTTCTTT; CDR3 protein: CASKQGMYTEAFF
V gene: TRBV7-3; D gene: .; clone size: .; J gene: TRBJ2-3; CDR3 DNA: TGTGCCAGCAGCCTAAAGGGGGGGAGCCAGGTAGATACGCAGTATTTT; CDR3 protein: CASSLKGGSQVDTQYF
V gene: TRBV5-4; D gene: .; clone size: .; J gene: TRBJ2-2; CDR3 DNA: TGTGCCAGCAGCTTGGTTCAGGGGACGGGCACCGGGGAGCTGTTTTTT; CDR3 protein: CASSLVQGTGTGELFF
V gene: TRBV6-1; D gene: TRBD1; clone size: .; J gene: TRBJ1-6; CDR3 DNA: TGTGCCAGCAGTGAAGGGGCAGGGGGTGGGTCACCCCTCCACTTT; CDR3 protein: CASSEGAGGGSPLHF
V gene: TRBV2; D gene: .; clone size: once; J gene: TRBJ2-7; CDR3 DNA: TGTGCCAGCAGCGTTACTATCTACGAGCAGTACTTC; CDR3 protein: CASSVTIYEQYF
V gene: TRBV6-5; D gene: .; clone size: few; J gene: TRBJ1-1; CDR3 DNA: TGTGCCAGCACCCTTACAGGGAACACTGAAGCTTTCTTT; CDR3 protein: CASTLTGNTEAFF
V gene: TRBV24-1; D gene: TRBD1; clone size: .; J gene: TRBJ2-2; CDR3 DNA: TGTGCCACTAGGGGACAGGGAGGTTCCGGGGAGCTGTTTTTT; CDR3 protein: CATRGQGGSGELFF
V gene: TRBV11-2; D gene: .; clone size: .; J gene: TRBJ1-6; CDR3 DNA: TGTGCCAGCAGCTTAGAGTCCGGGTTCCTGAGCCCCCTCCACTTT; CDR3 protein: CASSLESGFLSPLHF
V gene: TRBV5-1; D gene: TRBD1; clone size: once; J gene: TRBJ2-6; CDR3 DNA: TGCGCCAGCAGCGAGGGACAGGGTGTCGCCGGGGCCAACGTCCTGACTTTC; CDR3 protein: CASSEGQGVAGANVLTF
V gene: TRBV4-1; D gene: .; clone size: .; J gene: TRBJ1-2; CDR3 DNA: TGCGCCAGCAGCCAGGGGGGGGAGATTAACTATGGCTACACCTTC; CDR3 protein: CASSQGGEINYGYTF
V gene: TRBV14; D gene: .; clone size: .; J gene: TRBJ1-1; CDR3 DNA: TGTGCCAGCAATTACAGGTTCAGGGGCCACACTGAAGCTTTCTTT; CDR3 protein: CASNYRFRGHTEAFF
V gene: TRBV3-1/TRBV3-2; D gene: .; clone size: .; J gene: TRBJ2-5; CDR3 DNA: TGTGCCAGCAGCCCCGAGACGGGGGTACGGGAGACCCAGTACTTC; CDR3 protein: CASSPETGVRETQYF
V gene: TRBV29-1; D gene: .; clone size: few; J gene: TRBJ1-3; CDR3 DNA: TGCAGCGTAAAGGTTACGGGAAACACCATATATTTT; CDR3 protein: CSVKVTGNTIYF
V gene: TRBV28; D gene: .; clone size: .; J gene: TRBJ2-2; CDR3 DNA: TGTGCCAGCAGTTTCGGGGCCCTGGGGGACACCGGGGAGCTGTTTTTT; CDR3 protein: CASSFGALGDTGELFF
V gene: TRBV2; D gene: TRBD1; clone size: .; J gene: TRBJ2-1; CDR3 DNA: TGTGCCAGCAGTGAAATCCCTAACAGGGGCAATGAGCAGTTCTTC; CDR3 protein: CASSEIPNRGNEQFF
V gene: TRBV28; D gene: .; clone size: .; J gene: TRBJ1-6; CDR3 DNA: TGTGCCAGCACTGAAAGCTTACCCAATTCACCCCTCCACTTT; CDR3 protein: CASTESLPNSPLHF
V gene: TRBV6-5; D gene: TRBD1; clone size: .; J gene: TRBJ1-2; CDR3 DNA: TGTGCCAGCAGTTACTCGAACAGGGGCTATGGCTACACCTTC; CDR3 protein: CASSYSNRGYGYTF
V gene: TRBV9; D gene: .; clone size: .; J gene: TRBJ2-7; CDR3 DNA: TGTGCCAGCAGCGTTGGATTTCTCTCCTACGAGCAGTACTTC; CDR3 protein: CASSVGFLSYEQYF
V gene: TRBV18; D gene: TRBD1; clone size: .; J gene: TRBJ1-1; CDR3 DNA: TGTGCCAGCTCACCACCGACAGGGGTGAACACTGAAGCTTTCTTT; CDR3 protein: CASSPPTGVNTEAFF
V gene: TRBV10-2; D gene: .; clone size: .; J gene: TRBJ1-5; CDR3 DNA: TGCGCCAGCAGTGGTCAAGGGCCCAATCAGCCCCAGCATTTT; CDR3 protein: CASSGQGPNQPQHF
V gene: TRBV9; D gene: .; clone size: .; J gene: TRBJ1-1; CDR3 DNA: TGTGCCAGCAGCGTAGGGGGCGTAGGGGGCACTGAAGCTTTCTTT; CDR3 protein: CASSVGGVGGTEAFF
V gene: TRBV28; D gene: .; clone size: .; J gene: TRBJ2-1; CDR3 DNA: TGTGCCAGCAGTTTGGCCCGGGGGACCTACAATGAGCAGTTCTTC; CDR3 protein: CASSLARGTYNEQFF
V gene: TRBV28; D gene: .; clone size: .; J gene: TRBJ1-4; CDR3 DNA: TGTGCCAGCACCCTCTCAGGGGCAACTAATGAAAAACTGTTTTTT; CDR3 protein: CASTLSGATNEKLFF
V gene: TRBV3-1/TRBV3-2; D gene: .; clone size: .; J gene: TRBJ2-7; CDR3 DNA: TGTGCCAGCAGCCAAGATGCGCGCCGGAGGAAAACCTACGAGCAGTACTTC; CDR3 protein: CASSQDARRRKTYEQYF
V gene: TRBV12-3/TRBV12-4; D gene: TRBD1; clone size: .; J gene: TRBJ1-5; CDR3 DNA: TGTGCCAGCAGGACAGGGAGTCAGCCCCAGCATTTT; CDR3 protein: CASRTGSQPQHF
V gene: TRBV29-1; D gene: TRBD1; clone size: .; J gene: TRBJ2-3; CDR3 DNA: TGCAGCGTTCGAGGGGGACAGATAACTAGCACAGATACGCAGTATTTT; CDR3 protein: CSVRGGQITSTDTQYF
V gene: TRBV7-8; D gene: .; clone size: .; J gene: TRBJ2-7; CDR3 DNA: TGTGCCAGCAGCCTCTCAGGGTACTACGAGCAGTACTTC; CDR3 protein: CASSLSGYYEQYF
V gene: TRBV12-5; D gene: .; clone size: .; J gene: TRBJ2-2; CDR3 DNA: TGTGCTAGTGGATATATCGACCCAGGGGCCGGGGAGCTGTTTTTT; CDR3 protein: CASGYIDPGAGELFF
V gene: TRBV25-1; D gene: .; clone size: .; J gene: TRBJ1-1; CDR3 DNA: TGTGCCAGCAGTGAATATTTAGGGGAAGCTTTCTTT; CDR3 protein: CASSEYLGEAFF
V gene: TRBV7-9; D gene: .; clone size: .; J gene: TRBJ1-6; CDR3 DNA: TGTGCCAGCAGCCCACAGGCCAACTCTAAAACACCCCTCCACTTT; CDR3 protein: CASSPQANSKTPLHF
V gene: TRBV27; D gene: TRBD1; clone size: .; J gene: TRBJ2-7; CDR3 DNA: TGTGCCAGCAGAAAATCCGGGACAGCCCCCTACGAGCAGTACTTC; CDR3 protein: CASRKSGTAPYEQYF
V gene: TRBV24-1; D gene: .; clone size: .; J gene: TRBJ2-7; CDR3 DNA: TGTGCCACCAGGAGTCGCAGCGAGCAGTACTTC; CDR3 protein: CATRSRSEQYF
V gene: TRBV28; D gene: .; clone size: .; J gene: TRBJ2-3; CDR3 DNA: TGTGCCAGCAGTAGGCCGGGACTGAGCACAGATACGCAGTATTTT; CDR3 protein: CASSRPGLSTDTQYF
V gene: TRBV25-1; D gene: .; clone size: .; J gene: TRBJ1-2; CDR3 DNA: TGTGCCAGCAGTGAACGGGGTTCCGGCGGCTACACCTTC; CDR3 protein: CASSERGSGGYTF
V gene: TRBV2; D gene: .; clone size: .; J gene: TRBJ2-1; CDR3 DNA: TGTGCCAGCATCCTGGGGAGCTCCTACAATGAGCAGTTCTTC; CDR3 protein: CASILGSSYNEQFF
V gene: TRBV3-1/TRBV3-2; D gene: .; clone size: .; J gene: TRBJ2-5; CDR3 DNA: TGTGCCAGCAGCTTCAACCAGGGGGGGCGAGAGACCCAGTACTTC; CDR3 protein: CASSFNQGGRETQYF
V gene: TRBV6-6; D gene: .; clone size: .; J gene: TRBJ1-2; CDR3 DNA: TGTGCCACTTGGACGGCTAACTATGGCTACACCTTC; CDR3 protein: CATWTANYGYTF
V gene: TRBV19; D gene: .; clone size: .; J gene: TRBJ1-5; CDR3 DNA: TGTGCCAGTAGTCTGGAGCAGAGTCACAATCAGCCCCAGCATTTT; CDR3 protein: CASSLEQSHNQPQHF
V gene: TRBV24-1; D gene: .; clone size: .; J gene: TRBJ1-5; CDR3 DNA: TGTGCCACCAGTGATTTGCTGTCCGGGGGCCCTCAGCCCCAGCATTTT; CDR3 protein: CATSDLLSGGPQPQHF
V gene: TRBV6-5; D gene: TRBD1; clone size: few; J gene: TRBJ1-5; CDR3 DNA: TGTGCCAGCACCGGGTGGGACAGCTATCAGCCCCAGCATTTT; CDR3 protein: CASTGWDSYQPQHF
V gene: TRBV4-1; D gene: TRBD1; clone size: .; J gene: TRBJ1-1; CDR3 DNA: TGCGCCAGCAGCCAGGGGGACAGAAACACTGAAGCTTTCTTT; CDR3 protein: CASSQGDRNTEAFF
V gene: TRBV29-1; D gene: TRBD1; clone size: .; J gene: TRBJ2-7; CDR3 DNA: TGCAGCGTTGCTCGGGACAGGGCAATCTCTAGCGAGCAGTACTTC; CDR3 protein: CSVARDRAISSEQYF
V gene: TRBV18; D gene: TRBD1; clone size: .; J gene: TRBJ2-7; CDR3 DNA: TGTGCCAGCTCACCCCAAAAAATCGGGACAGGGCACCATGAGCAGTACTTC; CDR3 protein: CASSPQKIGTGHHEQYF
V gene: TRBV7-2; D gene: TRBD1; clone size: once; J gene: TRBJ2-2; CDR3 DNA: TGTGCCAGCAGCCGCCAGACAGGGGTTAACACCGGGGAGCTGTTTTTT; CDR3 protein: CASSRQTGVNTGELFF
V gene: TRBV15; D gene: .; clone size: .; J gene: TRBJ1-1; CDR3 DNA: TGTGCCACCAGCAGAGTGGGGGGAAACACTGAAGCTTTCTTT; CDR3 protein: CATSRVGGNTEAFF